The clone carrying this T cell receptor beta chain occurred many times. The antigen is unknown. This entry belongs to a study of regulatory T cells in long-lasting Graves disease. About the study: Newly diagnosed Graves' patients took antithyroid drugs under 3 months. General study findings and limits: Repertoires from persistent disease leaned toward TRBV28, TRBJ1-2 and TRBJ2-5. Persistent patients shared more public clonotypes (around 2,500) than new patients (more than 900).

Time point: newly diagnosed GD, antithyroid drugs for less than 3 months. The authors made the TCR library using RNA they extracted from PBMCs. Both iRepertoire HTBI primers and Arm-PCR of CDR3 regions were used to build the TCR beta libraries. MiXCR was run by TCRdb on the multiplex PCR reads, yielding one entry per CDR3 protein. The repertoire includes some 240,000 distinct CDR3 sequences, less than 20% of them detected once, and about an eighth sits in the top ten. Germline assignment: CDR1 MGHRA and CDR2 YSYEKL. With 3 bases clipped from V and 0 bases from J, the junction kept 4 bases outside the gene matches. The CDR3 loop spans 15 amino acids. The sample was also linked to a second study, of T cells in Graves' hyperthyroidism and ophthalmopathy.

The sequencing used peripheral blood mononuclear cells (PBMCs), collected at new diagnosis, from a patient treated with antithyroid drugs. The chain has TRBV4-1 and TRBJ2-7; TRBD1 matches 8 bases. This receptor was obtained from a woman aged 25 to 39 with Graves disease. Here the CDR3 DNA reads TGCGCCAGCAGCCACGAACAGGGGGGCTCCTACGAGCAGTACTTC. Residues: CASSHEQGGSYEQYF.